The 5 T cell receptor beta chains reported below all come from one sample, sequenced in a study of blood T cell repertoires in COVID-19. Generated by immunoSEQ multiplex PCR, the TCRdb table keeps only in-frame clones and is missing some. Found here are under 350,000 clones, approximately 83% of them singletons; the top ten hold roughly 4.2%. The sequenced sample was PBMCs or T cells enriched from blood (not recorded which). These receptors were collected from a woman between 40 and 55 years old with acute COVID-19.

The V gene is TRBV7-3, the J gene TRBJ2-2, with D perhaps TRBD2 (5 bases). The CDR3 is made up of 14 amino acids. The ends were cut back, 0 bases at V and 4 bases at J, with 6 bases in the middle. Germline loops: CDR1 SGHTA, CDR2 FQGTGA. DNA for the CDR3: TGTGCCAGCAGCTTAACAGGAGGCACCGGGGAGCTGTTTTTT. Translating it yields CASSLTGGTGELFF.

The chain recombines TRBV6-2 or TRBV6-3 with TRBJ2-7; 8 bases match TRBD1. Losses at the gene ends were 5 bases for V and 1 base for J; bases not matched to a gene: 16. This CDR3 region has 18 residues. Germline CDR1 and CDR2: MNHEY and SVGEGT. The CDR3 nucleotides read TGTGCCAGCAGTACGCGGACAGGGAGTTCCCCTTTTTCCTACGAGCAGTACTTC. It encodes CASSTRTGSSPFSYEQYF.

This rearrangement joins TRBV7-9 to TRBJ2-2; 13 nucleotides line up with TRBD2. Unmatched junction bases numbered 5, after V lost 5 bases and J lost 5 bases. The CDR3 runs to 16 residues. The germline CDR1 and CDR2 sequences are SEHNR and FQNEAQ (reference sequence). CDR3 nucleotide sequence: TGTGCCAGCAGCCCACTGACTAGCGGGGGGACCGGGGAGCTGTTTTTT. It yields the protein CASSPLTSGGTGELFF.

The chain combines TRBV3-1 (or the pseudogene TRBV3-2) with TRBJ1-1, with TRBD1 matching over 7 bases. The ends lost 4 bases at V and 6 bases at J; junction bases unmatched: 5. This CDR3 comprises 13 residues. Germline V CDR1 and CDR2: LGHDT, YNNKEL (reference sequence). The CDR3, as DNA: TGTGCCAGCAGCCCCCATGACAGGGCTGAAGCTTTCTTT. It is translated as CASSPHDRAEAFF.

The genes are TRBV9 and TRBJ2-7, with D maybe TRBD2 (5 bases). The CDR3 is 15 residues long. Germline V CDR1 and CDR2: SGDLS, YYNGEE. The V and J ends lost 3 bases and 2 bases respectively, with 15 bases between them. CDR3 region: CASSGGLALTYEQYF. In nucleotides, the CDR3 is TGTGCCAGCAGCGGTGGGCTAGCTTTAACCTACGAGCAGTACTTC. The variable domain in full, with the rest retrieved from reference TRBV9 and TRBJ2-7, is DSGVTQTPKHLITATGQRVTLRCSPRSGDLSVYWYQQSLDQGLQFLIQYYNGEERAKGNILERFSAQQFPDLHSELNLSSLELGDSALYFCASSGGLALTYEQYFGPGTRLTVT.